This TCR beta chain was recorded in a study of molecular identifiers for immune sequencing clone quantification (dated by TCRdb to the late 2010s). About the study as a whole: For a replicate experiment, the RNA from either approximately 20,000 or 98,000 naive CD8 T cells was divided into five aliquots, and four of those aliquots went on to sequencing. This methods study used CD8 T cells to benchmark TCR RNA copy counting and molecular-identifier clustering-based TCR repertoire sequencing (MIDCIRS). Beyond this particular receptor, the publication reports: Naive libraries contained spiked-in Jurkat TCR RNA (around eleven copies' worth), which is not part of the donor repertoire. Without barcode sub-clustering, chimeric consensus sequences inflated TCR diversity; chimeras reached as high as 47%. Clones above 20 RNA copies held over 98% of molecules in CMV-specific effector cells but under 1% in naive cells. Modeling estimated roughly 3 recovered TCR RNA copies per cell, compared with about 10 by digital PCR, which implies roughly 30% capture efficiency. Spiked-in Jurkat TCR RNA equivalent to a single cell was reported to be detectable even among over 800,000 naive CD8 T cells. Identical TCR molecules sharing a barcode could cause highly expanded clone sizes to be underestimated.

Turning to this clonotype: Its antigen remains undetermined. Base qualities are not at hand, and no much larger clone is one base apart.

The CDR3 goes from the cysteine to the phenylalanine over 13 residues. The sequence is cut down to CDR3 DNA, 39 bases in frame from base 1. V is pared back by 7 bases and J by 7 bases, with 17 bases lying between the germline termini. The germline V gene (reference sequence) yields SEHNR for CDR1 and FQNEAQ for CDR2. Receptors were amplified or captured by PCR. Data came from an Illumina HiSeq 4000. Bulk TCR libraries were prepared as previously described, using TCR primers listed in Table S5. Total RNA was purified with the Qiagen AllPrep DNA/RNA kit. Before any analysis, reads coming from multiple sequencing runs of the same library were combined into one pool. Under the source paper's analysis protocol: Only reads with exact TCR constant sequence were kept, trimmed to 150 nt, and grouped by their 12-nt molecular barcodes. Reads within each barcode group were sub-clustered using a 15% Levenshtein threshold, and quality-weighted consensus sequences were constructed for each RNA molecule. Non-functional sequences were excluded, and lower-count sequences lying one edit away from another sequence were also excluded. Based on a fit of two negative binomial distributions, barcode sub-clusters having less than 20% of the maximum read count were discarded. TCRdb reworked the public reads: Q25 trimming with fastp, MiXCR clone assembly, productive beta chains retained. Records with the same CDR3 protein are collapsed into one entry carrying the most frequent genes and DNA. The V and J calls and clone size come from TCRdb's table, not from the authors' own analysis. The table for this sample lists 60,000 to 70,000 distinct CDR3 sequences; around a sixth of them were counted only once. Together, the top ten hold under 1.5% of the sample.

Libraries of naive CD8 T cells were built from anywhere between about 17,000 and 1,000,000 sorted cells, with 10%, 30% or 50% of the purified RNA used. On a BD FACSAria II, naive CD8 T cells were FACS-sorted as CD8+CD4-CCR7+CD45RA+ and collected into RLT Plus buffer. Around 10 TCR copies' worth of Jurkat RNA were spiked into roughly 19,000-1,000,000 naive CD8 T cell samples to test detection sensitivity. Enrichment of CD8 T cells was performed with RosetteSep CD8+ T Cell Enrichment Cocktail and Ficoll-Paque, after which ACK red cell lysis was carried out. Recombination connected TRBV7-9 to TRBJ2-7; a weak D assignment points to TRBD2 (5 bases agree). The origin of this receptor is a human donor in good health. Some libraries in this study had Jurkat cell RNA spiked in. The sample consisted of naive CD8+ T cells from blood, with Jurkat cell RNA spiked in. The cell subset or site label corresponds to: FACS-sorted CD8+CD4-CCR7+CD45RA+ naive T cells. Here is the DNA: TGTGCCAGCACCTCGGGGTTAGATATGGAGCAGTACTTC. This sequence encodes CASTSGLDMEQYF. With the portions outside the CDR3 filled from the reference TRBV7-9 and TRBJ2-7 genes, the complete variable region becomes DTGVSQNPRHKITKRGQNVTFRCDPISEHNRLYWYRQTLGQGPEFLTYFQNEAQLEKSRLLSDRFSAERPKGSFSTLEIQRTEQGDSAMYLCASTSGLDMEQYFGPGTRLTVT.